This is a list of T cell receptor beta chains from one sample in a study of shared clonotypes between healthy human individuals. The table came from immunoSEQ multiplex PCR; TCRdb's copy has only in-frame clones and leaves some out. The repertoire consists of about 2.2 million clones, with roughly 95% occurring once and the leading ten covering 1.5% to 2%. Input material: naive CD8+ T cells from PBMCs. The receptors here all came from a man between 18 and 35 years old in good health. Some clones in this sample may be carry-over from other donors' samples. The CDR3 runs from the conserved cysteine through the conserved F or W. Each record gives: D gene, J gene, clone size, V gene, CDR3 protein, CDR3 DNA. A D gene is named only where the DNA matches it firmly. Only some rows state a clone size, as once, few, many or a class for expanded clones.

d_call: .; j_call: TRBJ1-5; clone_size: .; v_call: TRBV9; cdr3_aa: CASSGEGFPNQPQHF; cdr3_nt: TGTGCCAGCAGCGGAGAGGGGTTTCCAAATCAGCCCCAGCATTTT
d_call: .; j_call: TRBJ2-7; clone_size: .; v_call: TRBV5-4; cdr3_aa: CASSLDSFYEQYF; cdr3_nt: TGTGCCAGCAGCTTGGACTCCTTCTACGAGCAGTACTTC
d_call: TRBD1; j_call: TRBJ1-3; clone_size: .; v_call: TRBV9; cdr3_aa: CASSATGGTGNTIYF; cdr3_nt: TGTGCCAGCAGCGCGACAGGGGGGACTGGAAACACCATATATTTT
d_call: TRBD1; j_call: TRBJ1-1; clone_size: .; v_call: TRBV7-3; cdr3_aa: CASFLTGGSTEAFF; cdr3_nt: TGTGCCAGCTTCCTAACAGGGGGCTCCACTGAAGCTTTCTTT
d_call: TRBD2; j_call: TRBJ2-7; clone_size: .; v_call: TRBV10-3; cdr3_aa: CAISTSGGGSVYEQYF; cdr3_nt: TGTGCCATCAGTACATCGGGAGGCGGGTCGGTATACGAGCAGTACTTC
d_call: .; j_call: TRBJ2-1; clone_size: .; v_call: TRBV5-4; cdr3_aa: CASSLSRSDEQFF; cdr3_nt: TGTGCCAGCAGCTTGTCCAGGTCCGATGAGCAGTTCTTC
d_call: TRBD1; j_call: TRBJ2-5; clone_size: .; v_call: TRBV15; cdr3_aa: CATSRVDRGKRIETQYF; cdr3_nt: TGTGCCACCAGCAGAGTTGACAGGGGGAAGAGGATCGAGACCCAGTACTTC
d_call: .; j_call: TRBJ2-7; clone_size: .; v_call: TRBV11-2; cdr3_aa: CASSVDYEQYF; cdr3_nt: TGTGCCAGCAGCGTGGACTACGAGCAGTACTTC
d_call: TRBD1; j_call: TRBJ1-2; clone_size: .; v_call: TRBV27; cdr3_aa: CASSPQTGLYGYTF; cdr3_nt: TGTGCCAGCAGTCCTCAGACAGGGCTCTATGGCTACACCTTC
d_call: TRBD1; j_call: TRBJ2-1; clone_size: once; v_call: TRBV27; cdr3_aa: CASSPRQGSYNEQFF; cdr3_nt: TGTGCCAGCAGTCCTCGACAGGGATCCTACAATGAGCAGTTCTTC
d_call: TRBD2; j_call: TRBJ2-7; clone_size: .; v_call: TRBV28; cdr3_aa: CASGRTSGSSEQYF; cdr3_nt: TGTGCCAGTGGGAGGACTAGCGGGAGTTCCGAGCAGTACTTC
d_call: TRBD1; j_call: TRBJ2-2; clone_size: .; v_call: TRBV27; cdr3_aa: CASSLSRGHTGELFF; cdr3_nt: TGTGCCAGCAGTTTATCAAGGGGGCACACCGGGGAGCTGTTTTTT
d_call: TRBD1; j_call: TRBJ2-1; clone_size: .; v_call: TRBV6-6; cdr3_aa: CASSQTPSDRADEQFF; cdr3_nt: TGTGCCAGCAGCCAGACACCTTCGGACAGGGCGGATGAGCAGTTCTTC
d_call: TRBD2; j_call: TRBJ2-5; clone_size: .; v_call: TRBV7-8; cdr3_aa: CASSNPPTSGRVPQETQYF; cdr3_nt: TGTGCCAGCAGCAATCCCCCCACTAGCGGGAGGGTCCCCCAAGAGACCCAGTACTTC
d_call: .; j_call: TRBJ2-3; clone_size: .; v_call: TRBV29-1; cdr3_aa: CSVEDIVAGAGTDTQYF; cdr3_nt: TGCAGCGTTGAAGATATTGTGGCGGGGGCAGGCACAGATACGCAGTATTTT
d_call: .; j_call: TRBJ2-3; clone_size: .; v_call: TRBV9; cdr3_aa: CASSARDQLTSTDTQYF; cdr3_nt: TGTGCCAGCAGCGCCCGGGACCAACTAACTAGCACAGATACGCAGTATTTT
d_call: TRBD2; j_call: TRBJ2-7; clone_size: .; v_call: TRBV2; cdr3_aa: CASSERWTSGDEQYF; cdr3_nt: TGTGCCAGCAGTGAACGCTGGACTAGCGGTGACGAGCAGTACTTC
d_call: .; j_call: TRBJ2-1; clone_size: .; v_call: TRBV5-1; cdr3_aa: CASSLVGAPAVDEQFF; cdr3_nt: TGCGCCAGCAGCTTGGTGGGGGCCCCTGCTGTGGATGAGCAGTTCTTC
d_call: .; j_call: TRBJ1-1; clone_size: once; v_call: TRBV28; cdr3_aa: CASSPWTTNTEAFF; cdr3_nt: TGTGCCAGCAGTCCCTGGACAACGAACACTGAAGCTTTCTTT
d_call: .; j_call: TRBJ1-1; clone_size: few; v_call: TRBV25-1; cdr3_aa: CASRTPFSYAFF; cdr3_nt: TGTGCCAGCCGAACACCTTTTTCATACGCTTTCTTT
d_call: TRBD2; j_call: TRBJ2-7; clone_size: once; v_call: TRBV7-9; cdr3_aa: CASSGTSGHSGYEQYF; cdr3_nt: TGTGCCAGCAGCGGGACTAGCGGGCACTCGGGGTACGAGCAGTACTTC
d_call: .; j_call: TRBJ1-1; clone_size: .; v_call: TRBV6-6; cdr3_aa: CASSYLGRPNTEAFF; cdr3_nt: TGTGCCAGCAGTTACCTCGGACGGCCGAACACTGAAGCTTTCTTT
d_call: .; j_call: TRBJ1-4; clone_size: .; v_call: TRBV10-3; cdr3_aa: CAISDGANGRDEKLFF; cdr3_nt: TGTGCCATCAGTGATGGGGCCAACGGGAGGGATGAAAAACTGTTTTTT
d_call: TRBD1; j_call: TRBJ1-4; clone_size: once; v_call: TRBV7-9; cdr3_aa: CASSLGTGGGLTNEKLFF; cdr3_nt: TGTGCCAGCAGCTTAGGCACAGGGGGCGGGTTAACTAATGAAAAACTGTTTTTT
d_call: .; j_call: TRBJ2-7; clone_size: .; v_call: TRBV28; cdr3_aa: CASSLGSEQYF; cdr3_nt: TGTGCCAGCAGTTTGGGGTCCGAGCAGTACTTC
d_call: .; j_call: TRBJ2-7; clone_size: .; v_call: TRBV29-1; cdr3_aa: CSVETPDYEQYF; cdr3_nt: TGCAGCGTTGAAACTCCCGATTACGAGCAGTACTTC
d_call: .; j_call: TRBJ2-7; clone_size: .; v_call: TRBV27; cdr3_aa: CASSPYDNSYEQYF; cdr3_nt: TGTGCCAGCAGTCCCTACGACAACTCCTACGAGCAGTACTTC
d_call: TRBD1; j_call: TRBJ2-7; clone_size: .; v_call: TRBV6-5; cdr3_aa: CASSYDRDRGIEQYF; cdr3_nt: TGTGCCAGCAGTTACGACCGCGACAGGGGGATTGAGCAGTACTTC
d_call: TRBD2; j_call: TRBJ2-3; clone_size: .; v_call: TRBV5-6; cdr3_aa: CASRKTGTSGYTDTQYF; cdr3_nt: TGTGCCAGCAGAAAAACCGGGACTAGCGGATACACAGATACGCAGTATTTT
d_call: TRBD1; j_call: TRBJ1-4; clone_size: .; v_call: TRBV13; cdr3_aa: CASSLGRDRGSSNEKLFF; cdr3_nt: TGTGCCAGCAGCTTAGGCCGGGACAGGGGATCCTCGAATGAAAAACTGTTTTTT
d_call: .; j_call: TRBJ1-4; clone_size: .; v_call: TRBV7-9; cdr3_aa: CATPLANEKLFF; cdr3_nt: TGTGCCACCCCTTTAGCGAATGAAAAACTGTTTTTT
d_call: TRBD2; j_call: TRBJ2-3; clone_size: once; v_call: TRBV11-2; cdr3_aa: CASSLDGLADWRPDTQYF; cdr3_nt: TGTGCCAGCAGCTTAGACGGACTAGCGGACTGGAGGCCAGATACGCAGTATTTT
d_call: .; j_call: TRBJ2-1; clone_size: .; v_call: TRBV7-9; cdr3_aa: CASSLERDEQFF; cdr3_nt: TGTGCCAGCAGCTTAGAACGCGACGAGCAGTTCTTC
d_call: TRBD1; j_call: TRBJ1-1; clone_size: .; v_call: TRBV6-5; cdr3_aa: CASSSVRGGTEAFF; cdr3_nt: TGTGCCAGCAGTTCCGTCAGGGGGGGCACTGAAGCTTTCTTT
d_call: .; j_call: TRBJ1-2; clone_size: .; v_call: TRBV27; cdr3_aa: CASSTGPTNYGYTF; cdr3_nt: TGTGCCAGCAGTACGGGCCCTACCAACTATGGCTACACCTTC
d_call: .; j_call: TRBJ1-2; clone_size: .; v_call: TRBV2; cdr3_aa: CASMMAGGAYYGYTF; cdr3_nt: TGTGCCAGCATGATGGCGGGGGGCGCTTACTATGGCTACACCTTC
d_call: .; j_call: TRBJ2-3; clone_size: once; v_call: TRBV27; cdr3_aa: CASSLQGRPDTQYF; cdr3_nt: TGTGCCAGCAGTTTACAGGGGAGGCCAGATACGCAGTATTTT
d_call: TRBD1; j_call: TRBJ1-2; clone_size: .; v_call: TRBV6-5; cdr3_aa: CASSSGQVGYGYTF; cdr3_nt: TGTGCCAGCAGTTCCGGACAGGTGGGGTATGGCTACACCTTC
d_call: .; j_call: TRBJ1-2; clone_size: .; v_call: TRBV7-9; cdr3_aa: CASSSGNGYSYGYTF; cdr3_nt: TGTGCCAGCAGCTCCGGGAATGGCTATAGCTATGGCTACACCTTC
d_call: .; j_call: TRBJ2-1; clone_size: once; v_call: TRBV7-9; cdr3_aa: CASSLLGGPNYNEQFF; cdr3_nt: TGTGCCAGCAGCTTATTAGGGGGGCCGAACTACAATGAGCAGTTCTTC
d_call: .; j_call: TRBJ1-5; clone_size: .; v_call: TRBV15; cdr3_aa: CATSTYSNQPQHF; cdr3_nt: TGTGCCACCAGCACCTATAGCAATCAGCCCCAGCATTTT
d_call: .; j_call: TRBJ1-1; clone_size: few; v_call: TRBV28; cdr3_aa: CASSPTRLPTEAFF; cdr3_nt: TGTGCCAGCAGTCCGACCCGCCTCCCGACTGAAGCTTTCTTT
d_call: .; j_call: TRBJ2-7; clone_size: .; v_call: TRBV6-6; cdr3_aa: CASSSTPFYEQYF; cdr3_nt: TGTGCCAGCAGCTCCACGCCCTTCTACGAGCAGTACTTC
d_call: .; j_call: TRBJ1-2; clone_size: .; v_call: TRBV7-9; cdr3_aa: CASSLGPDVGSLNYGYTF; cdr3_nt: TGTGCCAGCAGCTTAGGGCCCGACGTGGGTTCCCTCAACTATGGCTACACCTTC
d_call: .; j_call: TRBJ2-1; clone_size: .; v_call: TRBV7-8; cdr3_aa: CASSLALVGTQYNEQFF; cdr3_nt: TGTGCCAGCAGCTTAGCGCTTGTCGGGACTCAGTACAATGAGCAGTTCTTC
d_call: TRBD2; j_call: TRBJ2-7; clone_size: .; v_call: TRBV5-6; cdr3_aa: CASSLYSGVSYEQYF; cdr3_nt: TGTGCCAGCAGCTTGTATAGCGGGGTCTCCTACGAGCAGTACTTC
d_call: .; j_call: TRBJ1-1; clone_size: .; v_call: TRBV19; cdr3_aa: CASSPRGQTRGEAFF; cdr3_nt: TGTGCCAGTAGCCCGAGAGGACAGACGAGGGGTGAAGCTTTCTTT
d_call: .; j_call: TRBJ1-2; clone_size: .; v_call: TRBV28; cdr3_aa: CAVPRGSWGYTF; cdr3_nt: TGTGCGGTTCCGCGGGGGTCCTGGGGCTACACCTTC
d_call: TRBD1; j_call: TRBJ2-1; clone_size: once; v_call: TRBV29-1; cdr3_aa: CSVSGTGSWNEQFF; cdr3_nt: TGCAGCGTGTCCGGGACAGGGTCATGGAATGAGCAGTTCTTC
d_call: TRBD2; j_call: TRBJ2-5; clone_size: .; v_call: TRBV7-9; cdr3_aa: CASSLGAGGVETQYF; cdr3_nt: TGTGCCAGCAGCTTGGGAGCGGGAGGGGTAGAGACCCAGTACTTC
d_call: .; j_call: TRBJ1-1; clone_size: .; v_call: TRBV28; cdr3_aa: CASSLTLILGAFF; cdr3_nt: TGTGCCAGCAGTCTAACCCTTATTCTAGGCGCTTTCTTT
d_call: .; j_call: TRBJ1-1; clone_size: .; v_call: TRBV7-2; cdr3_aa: CASSFRFLGARETEAFF; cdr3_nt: TGTGCCAGCAGCTTTAGGTTTTTGGGGGCGCGAGAAACTGAAGCTTTCTTT
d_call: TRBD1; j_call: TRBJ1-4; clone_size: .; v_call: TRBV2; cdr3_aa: CASRDRDRGLEKLFF; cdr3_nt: TGTGCCAGCAGGGACCGGGACAGGGGACTGGAAAAACTGTTTTTT